The next 9 T cell receptor beta chains were all read from a single sample in a study of regulatory T cells in long-lasting Graves disease. The sample's time point: newly diagnosed GD, antithyroid drugs for less than 3 months. Extracted RNA from PBMCs served as the source of the TCR library. Arm-PCR of CDR3 regions with iRepertoire HTBI primers generated TCR beta libraries. TCRdb re-called the multiplex PCR reads through MiXCR, storing one row per CDR3 protein. The table shows 520,000 or so distinct CDR3 sequences, with around 11% occurring only once. This sample also belongs to another study, concerning T cells in Graves' hyperthyroidism and ophthalmopathy.

The sample consisted of peripheral blood mononuclear cells (PBMCs), taken at new diagnosis, from a patient treated with antithyroid drugs. Receptors were obtained from a woman in her 30s with Graves disease.

The chain uses TRBV7-2 and TRBJ2-1, with 7 bases lining up with TRBD1. CDR3 size: 16 residues. Germline trimming cut 5 bases from V and 6 bases from J; bases unmatched to any gene: 13. The germline V gene encodes CDR1 SGHTA and CDR2 FQGNSA. DNA for the CDR3: TGTGCCAGCAGCCAGATGGGACAGACCAGCGTCAATGAGCAGTTCTTC. Encoded protein: CASSQMGQTSVNEQFF. Combining the CDR3 with reference TRBV7-2 and TRBJ2-1 gives the whole variable domain GAGVSQSPSNKVTEKGKDVELRCDPISGHTALYWYRQSLGQGLEFLIYFQGNSAPDKSGLPSDRFSAERTGGSVSTLTIQRTQQEDSAVYLCASSQMGQTSVNEQFFGPGTRLTVL.

The sample holds many counts of this clonotype. The chain recombines TRBV20-1 with TRBJ1-2; tentatively, D is TRBD1 (5 bases). The CDR3 is made up of 13 amino acids. V was cut by 0 bases and J by 7 bases, with 12 bases left in between. In germline, CDR1 is DFQATT, CDR2 SNEGSKA (reference sequence). The CDR3 loop reads CSAREYGAGGYTF. CDR3 nucleotides: TGCAGTGCTAGAGAATATGGGGCGGGTGGCTACACCTTC.

This chain connects TRBV29-1 to TRBJ1-1; TRBD1 might be the D (5 bases). Germline values: CDR1 SQVTM, CDR2 ANQGSEA. The V and J ends lost 7 bases and 0 bases respectively, with 18 bases between them. The CDR3 is made up of 15 amino acids. This CDR3 is CSAVGDAGVNTEAFF. DNA for the CDR3: TGCAGCGCCGTGGGGGATGCGGGGGTGAACACTGAAGCTTTCTTT.

This clonotype was recorded many times. V is TRBV11-2 and J is TRBJ1-5; possibly TRBD1 for D (5 bases). V was clipped by 0 bases and J by 5 bases, with 11 bases between them. Looked up from germline, CDR1 is SGHAT and CDR2 is FQNNGV. The CDR3 has 15 residues. This CDR3 reads CASSLDLSGYQPQHF. The DNA of the CDR3 is TGTGCCAGCAGCTTAGACCTTTCAGGGTATCAGCCCCAGCATTTT. Together with reference TRBV11-2 and TRBJ1-5, the CDR3 gives the full variable domain: EAGVAQSPRYKIIEKRQSVAFWCNPISGHATLYWYQQILGQGPKLLIQFQNNGVVDDSQLPKDRFSAERLKGVDSTLKIQPAKLEDSAVYLCASSLDLSGYQPQHFGDGTRLSIL.

There are a few counts of this clonotype. V and J are TRBV20-1 and TRBJ2-2; 12 bases align to TRBD2. Looked up from germline, CDR1 is DFQATT and CDR2 is SNEGSKA (reference sequence). The CDR3 loop spans 16 amino acids. Germline trimming cut 3 bases from V and 4 bases from J; bases unmatched to any gene: 6. The CDR3 DNA sequence: TGCAGTGCTAGTGCCCTAGCGGGAGGGCCCACCGGGGAGCTGTTTTTT. This sequence encodes CSASALAGGPTGELFF.

Details on this clonotype: A much larger clone lies a single base off, so this may be a read error. The chain couples TRBV28 to TRBJ2-2, with D hard to call. This CDR3 has 14 amino acids. With 7 bases removed from V and 5 bases from J, the gap between germline ends came to 14 bases. CDR1 and CDR2 (germline): MDHEN, SYDVKM. The CDR3 region is CASTMGGPTGELFF. The CDR3 DNA reads as TGTGCCAGCACCATGGGCGGCCCAACCGGGGAGCTGTTTTTT.

The rearrangement uses TRBV4-1 and TRBJ2-2; TRBD2 matches at 13 bases. Germline values: CDR1 MGHRA, CDR2 YSYEKL. CDR3 length: 18 amino acids. The V and J ends lost 7 bases and 4 bases, in that order; junction bases with no gene match: 12. CDR3 nucleotide sequence: TGCGCCAGCAACCCCGGACTAGCGGGAGCCAGTCCCACCGGGGAGCTGTTTTTT. Translating gives CASNPGLAGASPTGELFF.

This clonotype appeared many times. This chain connects TRBV5-1 to TRBJ2-3; 10 nucleotides match TRBD2. V dropped 2 bases and J dropped 11; count of bases not matched to a gene: 11. The CDR3 contains 15 residues. From germline, CDR1 is SGHRS and CDR2 YFSETQ. As DNA, the CDR3 is TGCGCCAGCAGCTTAGGACTAGCGGCTGTATTGGGGCAGTATTTT. Its protein product is CASSLGLAAVLGQYF.

The rearrangement links TRBV18 to TRBJ1-5, with TRBD1 identical over 7 bases. The CDR3 is 15 residues long. J was trimmed by 1 base and V by 5 bases; bases with no gene match: 5. Germline V lookup: CDR1 KGHSH, CDR2 LQKENI. CDR3 residues: CASSKQGTSNQPQHF. The CDR3, as DNA: TGTGCCAGCTCAAAACAGGGGACCAGCAATCAGCCCCAGCATTTT.